The source of this T cell receptor beta chain is a study of patients and donors after allogeneic stem cell transplantation. The CDR3 has 16 amino acids. Germline V gives CDR1 SGHVS, CDR2 FNYEAQ. V lost 2 bases and J lost 0, with 13 bases in between. Each CDR3 protein gets one entry after TCRdb re-called the RT-PCR reads with MiXCR. The data hold under 30,000 distinct CDR3 sequences, with about 30% observed a single time. The TCR comes from a human donor who was either an allogeneic HSCT recipient or a stem cell or donor lymphocyte infusion donor (not recorded which). It is not recorded whose cells these are; they may come from a transplant donor. Sequencing used blood, either unsorted or a sorted T cell fraction (not recorded which). The chain uses TRBV7-6 and TRBJ1-1; maybe TRBD1 (5 bases). CDR3 protein: CASSLRGGPVNTEAFF. CDR3 bases: TGTGCCAGCAGCTTAAGGGGCGGTCCGGTGAACACTGAAGCTTTCTTT.